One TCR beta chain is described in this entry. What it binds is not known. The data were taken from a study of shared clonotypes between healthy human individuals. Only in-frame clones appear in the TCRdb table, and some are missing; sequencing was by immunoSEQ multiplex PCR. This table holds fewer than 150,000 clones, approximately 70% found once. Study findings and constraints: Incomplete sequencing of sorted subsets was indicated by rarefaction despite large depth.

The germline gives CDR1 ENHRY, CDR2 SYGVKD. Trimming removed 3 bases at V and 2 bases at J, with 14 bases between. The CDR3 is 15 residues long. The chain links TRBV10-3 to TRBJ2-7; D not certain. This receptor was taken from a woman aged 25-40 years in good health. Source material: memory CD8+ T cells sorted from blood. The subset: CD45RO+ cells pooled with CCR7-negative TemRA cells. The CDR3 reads CAISDLGNNPYEQYF. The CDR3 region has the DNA TGTGCCATCAGTGATCTGGGGAACAATCCCTACGAGCAGTACTTC.